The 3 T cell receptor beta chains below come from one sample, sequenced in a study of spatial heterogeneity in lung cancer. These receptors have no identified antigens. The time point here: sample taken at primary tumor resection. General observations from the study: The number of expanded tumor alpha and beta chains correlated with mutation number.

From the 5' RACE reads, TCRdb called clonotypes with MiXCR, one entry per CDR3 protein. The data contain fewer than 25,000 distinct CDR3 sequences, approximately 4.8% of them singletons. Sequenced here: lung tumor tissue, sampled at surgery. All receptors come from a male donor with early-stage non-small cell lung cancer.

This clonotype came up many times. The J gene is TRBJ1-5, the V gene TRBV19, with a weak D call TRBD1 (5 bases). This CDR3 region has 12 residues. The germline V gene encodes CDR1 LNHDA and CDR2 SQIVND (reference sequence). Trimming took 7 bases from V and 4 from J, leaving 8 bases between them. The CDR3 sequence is CASKWGNQPQHF. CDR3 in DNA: TGTGCCAGTAAATGGGGGAATCAGCCCCAGCATTTT.

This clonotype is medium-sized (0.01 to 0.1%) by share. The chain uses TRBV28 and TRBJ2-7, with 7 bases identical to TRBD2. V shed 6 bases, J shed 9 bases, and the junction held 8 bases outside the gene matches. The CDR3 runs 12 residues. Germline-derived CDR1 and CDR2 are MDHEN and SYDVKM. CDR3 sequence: CASSPRASGQYF. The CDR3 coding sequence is TGTGCCAGCAGCCCCCGGGCTAGCGGGCAGTACTTC.

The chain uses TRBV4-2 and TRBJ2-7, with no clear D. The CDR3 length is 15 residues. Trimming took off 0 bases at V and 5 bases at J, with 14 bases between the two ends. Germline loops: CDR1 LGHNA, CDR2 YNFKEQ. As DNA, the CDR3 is TGTGCCAGCAGCCAAGATTATTGGACGAAGGACGAGCAGTACTTC. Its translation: CASSQDYWTKDEQYF.